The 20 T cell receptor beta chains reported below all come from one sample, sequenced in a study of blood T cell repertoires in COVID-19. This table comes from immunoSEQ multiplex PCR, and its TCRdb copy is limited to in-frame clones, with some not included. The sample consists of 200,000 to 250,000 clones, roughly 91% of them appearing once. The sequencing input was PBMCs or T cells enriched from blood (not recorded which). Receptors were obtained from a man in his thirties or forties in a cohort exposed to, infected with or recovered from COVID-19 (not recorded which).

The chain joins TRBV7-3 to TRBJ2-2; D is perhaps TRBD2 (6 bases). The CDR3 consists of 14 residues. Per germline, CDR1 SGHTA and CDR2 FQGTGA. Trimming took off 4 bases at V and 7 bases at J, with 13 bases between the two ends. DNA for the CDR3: TGTGCCAGCAGCTCAGGCCTGGGGGGCGGGGAGCTGTTTTTT. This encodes CASSSGLGGGELFF. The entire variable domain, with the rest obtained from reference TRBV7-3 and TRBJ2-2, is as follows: GAGVSQTPSNKVTEKGKYVELRCDPISGHTALYWYRQSLGQGPEFLIYFQGTGAADDSGLPNDRFFAVRPEGSVSTLKIQRTERGDSAVYLCASSSGLGGGELFFGEGSRLTVL.

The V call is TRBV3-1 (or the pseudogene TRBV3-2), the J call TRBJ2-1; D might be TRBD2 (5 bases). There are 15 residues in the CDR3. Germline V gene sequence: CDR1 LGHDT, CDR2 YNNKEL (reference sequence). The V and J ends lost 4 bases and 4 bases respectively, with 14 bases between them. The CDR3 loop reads CASSPIGQRYNEQFF. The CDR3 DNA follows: TGTGCCAGCAGCCCAATCGGGCAGCGGTACAATGAGCAGTTCTTC.

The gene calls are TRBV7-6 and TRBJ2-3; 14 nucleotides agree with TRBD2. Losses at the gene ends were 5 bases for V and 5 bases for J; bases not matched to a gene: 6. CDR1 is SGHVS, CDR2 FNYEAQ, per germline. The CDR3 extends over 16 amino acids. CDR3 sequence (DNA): TGTGCCAGCAGCGAACGACTAGCGGGAGGGCGAGATACGCAGTATTTT. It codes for CASSERLAGGRDTQYF.

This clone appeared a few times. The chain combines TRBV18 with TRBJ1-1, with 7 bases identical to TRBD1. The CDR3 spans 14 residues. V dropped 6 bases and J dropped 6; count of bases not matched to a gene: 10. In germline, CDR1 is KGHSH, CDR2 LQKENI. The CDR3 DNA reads TGTGCCAGCTCGGGAGCCACAGGGGAGGCTGAAGCTTTCTTT. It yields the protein CASSGATGEAEAFF.

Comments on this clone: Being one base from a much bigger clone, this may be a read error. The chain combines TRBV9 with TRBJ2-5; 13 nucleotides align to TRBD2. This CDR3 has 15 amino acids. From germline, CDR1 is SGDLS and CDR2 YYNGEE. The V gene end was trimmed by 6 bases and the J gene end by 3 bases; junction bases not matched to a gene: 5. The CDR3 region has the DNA TGTGCCAGCAACCTGACTAGCGGGAGGAAAGAGACCCAGTACTTC. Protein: CASNLTSGRKETQYF.

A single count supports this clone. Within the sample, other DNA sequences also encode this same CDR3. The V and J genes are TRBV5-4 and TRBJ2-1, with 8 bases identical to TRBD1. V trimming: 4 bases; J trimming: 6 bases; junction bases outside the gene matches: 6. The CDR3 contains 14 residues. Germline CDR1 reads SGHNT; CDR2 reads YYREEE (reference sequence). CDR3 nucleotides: TGTGCCAGCAGCCCTGGACAGGGCCGCAATGAGCAGTTCTTC. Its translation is CASSPGQGRNEQFF.

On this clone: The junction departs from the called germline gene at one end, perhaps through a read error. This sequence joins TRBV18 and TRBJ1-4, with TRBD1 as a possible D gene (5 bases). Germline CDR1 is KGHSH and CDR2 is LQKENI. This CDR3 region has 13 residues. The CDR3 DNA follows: TGTGCCAGCTCGTCCGGCTTAGGGGAAAACCTGTTTTTT. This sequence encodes CASSSGLGENLFF.

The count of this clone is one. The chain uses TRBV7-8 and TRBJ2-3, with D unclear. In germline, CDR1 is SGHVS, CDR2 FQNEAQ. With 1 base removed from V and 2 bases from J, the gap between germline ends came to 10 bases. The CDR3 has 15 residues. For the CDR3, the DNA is TGTGCCAGCAGCTTAGTTATAGAACCCACAGATACGCAGTATTTT. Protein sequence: CASSLVIEPTDTQYF.

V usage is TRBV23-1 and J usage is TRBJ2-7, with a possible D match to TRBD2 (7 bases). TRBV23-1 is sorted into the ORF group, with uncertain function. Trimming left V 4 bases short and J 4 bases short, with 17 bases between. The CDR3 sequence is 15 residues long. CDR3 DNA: TGCGCCAGCAGTCCTCACGGAGGGGGGGGATACGAGCAGTACTTC. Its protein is CASSPHGGGGYEQYF.

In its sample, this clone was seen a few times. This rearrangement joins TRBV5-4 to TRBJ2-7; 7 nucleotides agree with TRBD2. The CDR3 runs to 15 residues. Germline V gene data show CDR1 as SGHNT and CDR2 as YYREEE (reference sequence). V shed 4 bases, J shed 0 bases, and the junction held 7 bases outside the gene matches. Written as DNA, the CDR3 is TGTGCCAGCAGCGCAGAACTAGCGTCCTCCTACGAGCAGTACTTC. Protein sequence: CASSAELASSYEQYF.

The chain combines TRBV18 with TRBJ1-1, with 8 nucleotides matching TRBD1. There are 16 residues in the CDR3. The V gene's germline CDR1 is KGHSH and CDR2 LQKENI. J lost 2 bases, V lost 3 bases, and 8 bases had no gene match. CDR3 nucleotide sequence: TGTGCCAGCTCACCGAAAAAAGACAGGGGAAACACTGAAGCTTTCTTT. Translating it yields CASSPKKDRGNTEAFF.

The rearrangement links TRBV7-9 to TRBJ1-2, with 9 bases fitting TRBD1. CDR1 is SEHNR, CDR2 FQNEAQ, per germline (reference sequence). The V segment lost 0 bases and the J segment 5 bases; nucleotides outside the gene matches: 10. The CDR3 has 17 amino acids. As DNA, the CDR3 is TGTGCCAGCAGCTTAGCCTTACAGGGGGCGCGGGGGTATGGCTACACCTTC. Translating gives CASSLALQGARGYGYTF.

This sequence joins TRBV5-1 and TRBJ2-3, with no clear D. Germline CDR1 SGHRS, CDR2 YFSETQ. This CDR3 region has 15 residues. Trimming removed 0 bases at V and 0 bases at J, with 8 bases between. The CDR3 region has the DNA TGCGCCAGCAGCTTGGATGTTCCTAGCACAGATACGCAGTATTTT. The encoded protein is CASSLDVPSTDTQYF.

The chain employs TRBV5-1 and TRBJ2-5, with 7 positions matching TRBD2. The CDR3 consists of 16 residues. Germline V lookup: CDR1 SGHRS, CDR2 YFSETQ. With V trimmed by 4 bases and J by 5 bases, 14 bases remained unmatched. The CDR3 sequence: CASSQPTSVGGETQYF. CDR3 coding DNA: TGCGCCAGCAGCCAACCAACTAGCGTGGGAGGGGAGACCCAGTACTTC.

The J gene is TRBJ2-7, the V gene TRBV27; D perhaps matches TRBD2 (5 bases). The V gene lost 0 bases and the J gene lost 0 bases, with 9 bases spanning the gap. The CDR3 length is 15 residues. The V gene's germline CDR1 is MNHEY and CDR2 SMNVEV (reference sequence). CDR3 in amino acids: CASSLSLAHSYEQYF. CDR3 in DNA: TGTGCCAGCAGTTTATCTCTAGCACACTCCTACGAGCAGTACTTC.

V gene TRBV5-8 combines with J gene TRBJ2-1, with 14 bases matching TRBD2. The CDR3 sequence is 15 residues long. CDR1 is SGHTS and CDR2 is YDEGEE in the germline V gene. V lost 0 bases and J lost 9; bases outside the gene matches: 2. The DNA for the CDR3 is TGTGCCAGCAGCTTGGGACTAGCGGGAGGGAGTGAGCAGTTCTTC. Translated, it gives CASSLGLAGGSEQFF.

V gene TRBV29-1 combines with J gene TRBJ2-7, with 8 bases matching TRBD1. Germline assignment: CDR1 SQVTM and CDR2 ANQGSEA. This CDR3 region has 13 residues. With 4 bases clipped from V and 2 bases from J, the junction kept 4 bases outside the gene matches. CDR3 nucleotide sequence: TGCAGCGTTGCTTCGACAGGGGCCTACGAGCAGTACTTC. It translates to CSVASTGAYEQYF.

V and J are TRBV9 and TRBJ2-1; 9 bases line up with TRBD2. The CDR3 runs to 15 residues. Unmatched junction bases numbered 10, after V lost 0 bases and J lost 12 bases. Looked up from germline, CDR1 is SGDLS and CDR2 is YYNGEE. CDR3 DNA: TGTGCCAGCAGCGTAGAACAGAGCGGGAGGTTTGGGCAGTTCTTC. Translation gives CASSVEQSGRFGQFF.

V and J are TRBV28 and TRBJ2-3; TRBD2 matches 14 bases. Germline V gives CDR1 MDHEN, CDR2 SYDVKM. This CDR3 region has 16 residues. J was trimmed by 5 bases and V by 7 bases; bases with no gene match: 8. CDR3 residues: CASISGLAGGIDTQYF. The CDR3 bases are TGTGCCAGCATCTCCGGACTAGCGGGAGGAATAGATACGCAGTATTTT.

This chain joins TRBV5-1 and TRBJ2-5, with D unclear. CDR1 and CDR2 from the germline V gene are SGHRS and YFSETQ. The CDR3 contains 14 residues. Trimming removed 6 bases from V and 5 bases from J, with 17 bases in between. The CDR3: CASKVQASRETQYF. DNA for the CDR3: TGCGCCAGCAAGGTTCAGGCCTCCCGGGAGACCCAGTACTTC.